This T cell receptor (beta chain) was identified in a study of radiotherapy plus CTLA-4 blockade in lung cancer. Method: immunoSEQ multiplex PCR; TCRdb's copy keeps in-frame clones and lacks some. The sample lists approximately 30,000 clones; 60% to 80% were seen once. The CDR3 totals 17 residues. V dropped 1 base and J dropped 0 bases, with 11 bases sitting between them. Germline V CDR1 and CDR2: SGHKS, YYEKEE (reference sequence). The clonotype originates from a human donor with non-small cell lung cancer whose response to radiotherapy plus ipilimumab could not be evaluated. The chain combines TRBV5-5 with TRBJ2-6; D possibly corresponds to TRBD2 (5 bases). The sample was peripheral blood, taken from a patient treated with radiotherapy plus ipilimumab. Here the CDR3 reads CASSLLDSISGANVLTF. The CDR3, as DNA: TGTGCCAGCAGCTTGCTGGACTCCATCTCTGGGGCCAACGTCCTGACTTTC. The full variable domain, rest sourced from reference TRBV5-5 and TRBJ2-6, is DAGVTQSPTHLIKTRGQQVTLRCSPISGHKSVSWYQQVLGQGPQFIFQYYEKEERGRGNFPDRFSARQFPNYSSELNVNALLLGDSALYLCASSLLDSISGANVLTFGAGSRLTVL.